This T cell receptor (beta chain) was profiled in a study of PD-1 blockade in classical Hodgkin lymphoma. No patient escaped relapse after autologous stem cell transplantation, and brentuximab vedotin exposure varied. The assay was immunoSEQ multiplex PCR, and TCRdb's table has in-frame clones only and misses some. The sample holds around 40,000 clones, around 80% seen once. The germline V gene encodes CDR1 LGHNA and CDR2 YSLEER. V gave up 0 bases and J gave up 5 bases, with 11 bases separating them. This CDR3 is 14 amino acids long. The sequence derives from a human donor with classical Hodgkin lymphoma. The V and J genes are TRBV4-3 and TRBJ2-7; D call uncertain. Sequences were derived from peripheral blood mononuclear cells (PBMCs), sampled at baseline. DNA of the CDR3: TGCGCCAGCAGCCAAGATGTACCGGGCGACGAGCAGTACTTC. Its protein is CASSQDVPGDEQYF.